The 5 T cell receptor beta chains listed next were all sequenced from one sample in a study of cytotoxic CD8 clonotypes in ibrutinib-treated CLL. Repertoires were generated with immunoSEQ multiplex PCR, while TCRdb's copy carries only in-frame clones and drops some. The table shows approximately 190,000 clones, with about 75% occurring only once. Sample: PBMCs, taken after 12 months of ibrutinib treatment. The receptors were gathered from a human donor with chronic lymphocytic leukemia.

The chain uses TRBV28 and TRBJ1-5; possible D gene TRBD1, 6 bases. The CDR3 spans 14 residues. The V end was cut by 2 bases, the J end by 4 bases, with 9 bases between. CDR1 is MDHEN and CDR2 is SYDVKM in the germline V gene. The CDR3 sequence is CASSLRGANQPQHF. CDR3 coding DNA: TGTGCCAGCAGTTTAAGGGGGGCGAATCAGCCCCAGCATTTT.

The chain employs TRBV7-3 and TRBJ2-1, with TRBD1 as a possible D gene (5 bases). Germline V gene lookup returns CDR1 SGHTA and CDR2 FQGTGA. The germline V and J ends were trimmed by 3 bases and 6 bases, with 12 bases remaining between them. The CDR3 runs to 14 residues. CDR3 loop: CASSFSNQGNEQFF. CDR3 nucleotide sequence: TGTGCCAGCAGCTTCTCCAATCAGGGCAATGAGCAGTTCTTC.

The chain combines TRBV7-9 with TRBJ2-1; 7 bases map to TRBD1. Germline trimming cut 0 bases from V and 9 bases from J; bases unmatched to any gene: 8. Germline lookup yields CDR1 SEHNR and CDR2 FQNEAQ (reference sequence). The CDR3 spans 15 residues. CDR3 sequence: CASSLAGTATTEQFF. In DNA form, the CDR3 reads TGTGCCAGCAGCTTAGCCGGGACAGCTACGACTGAGCAGTTCTTC.

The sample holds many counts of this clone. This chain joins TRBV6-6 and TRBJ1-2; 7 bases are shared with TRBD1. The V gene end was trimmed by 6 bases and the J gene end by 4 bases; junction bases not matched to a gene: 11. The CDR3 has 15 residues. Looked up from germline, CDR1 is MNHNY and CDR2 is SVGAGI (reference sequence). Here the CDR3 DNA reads TGTGCCAGCAGCCCTTCGGCGGGACAGTTCTATGGCTACACCTTC. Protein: CASSPSAGQFYGYTF.

CDR3 bases: TGTGCCAGCAGCGGACGGACAGGGACATACGAGCAGTACTTC. Translation gives CASSGRTGTYEQYF. The V and J genes are TRBV7-8 and TRBJ2-7, with 8 positions matching TRBD1. Trimming at V came to 5 bases and at J to 4 bases, leaving 7 bases not matched to a gene. This CDR3 has 14 residues. Per germline, CDR1 SGHVS and CDR2 FQNEAQ. Full variable domain (remainder filled in from reference TRBV7-8 and TRBJ2-7): GAGVSQSPRYKVAKRGQDVALRCDPISGHVSLFWYQQALGQGPEFLTYFQNEAQLDKSGLPSDRFFAERPEGSVSTLKIQRTQQEDSAVYLCASSGRTGTYEQYFGPGTRLTVT.